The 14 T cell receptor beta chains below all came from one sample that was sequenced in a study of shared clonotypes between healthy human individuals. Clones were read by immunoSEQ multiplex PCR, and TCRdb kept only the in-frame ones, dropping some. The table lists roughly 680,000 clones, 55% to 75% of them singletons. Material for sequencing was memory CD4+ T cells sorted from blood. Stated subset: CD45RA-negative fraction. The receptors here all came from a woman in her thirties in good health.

CDR3: CASSFRLGEQYF. CDR3 DNA sequence: TGTGCCAGCAGTTTTCGACTGGGGGAGCAGTACTTC. The chain carries TRBV6-5 and TRBJ2-7; no firm D call. V was clipped by 4 bases and J by 7 bases, with 11 bases between them. Germline values: CDR1 MNHEY, CDR2 SVGAGI. This CDR3 spans 12 amino acids.

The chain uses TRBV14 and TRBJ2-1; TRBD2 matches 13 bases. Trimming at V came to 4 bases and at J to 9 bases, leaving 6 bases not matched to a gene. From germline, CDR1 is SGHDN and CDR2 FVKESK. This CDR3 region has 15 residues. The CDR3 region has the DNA TGTGCCAGCAGCCCGACTAGCGGGAGGTTGGCTGAGCAGTTCTTC. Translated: CASSPTSGRLAEQFF. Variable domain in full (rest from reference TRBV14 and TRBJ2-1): EAGVTQFPSHSVIEKGQTVTLRCDPISGHDNLYWYRRVMGKEIKFLLHFVKESKQDESGMPNNRFLAERTGGTYSTLKVQPAELEDSGVYFCASSPTSGRLAEQFFGPGTRLTVL.

The chain's CDR3 is CASSKEGRTEAFF. The CDR3 DNA reads TGTGCCAGCAGCAAGGAGGGGAGAACTGAAGCTTTCTTT. The V gene is TRBV2, the J gene TRBJ1-1; D is perhaps TRBD1 (5 bases). The CDR3 is made up of 13 amino acids. The ends were cut back, 6 bases at V and 5 bases at J, with 13 bases in the middle. Looked up from germline, CDR1 is SNHLY and CDR2 is FYNNEI.

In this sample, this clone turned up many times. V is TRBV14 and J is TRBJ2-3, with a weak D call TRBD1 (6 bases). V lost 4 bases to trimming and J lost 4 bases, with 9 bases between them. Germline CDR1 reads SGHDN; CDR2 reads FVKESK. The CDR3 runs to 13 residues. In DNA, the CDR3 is TGTGCCAGCAGCCGTTCAGGGGCAGATACGCAGTATTTT. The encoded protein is CASSRSGADTQYF. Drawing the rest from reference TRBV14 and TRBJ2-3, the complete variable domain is EAGVTQFPSHSVIEKGQTVTLRCDPISGHDNLYWYRRVMGKEIKFLLHFVKESKQDESGMPNNRFLAERTGGTYSTLKVQPAELEDSGVYFCASSRSGADTQYFGPGTRLTVL.

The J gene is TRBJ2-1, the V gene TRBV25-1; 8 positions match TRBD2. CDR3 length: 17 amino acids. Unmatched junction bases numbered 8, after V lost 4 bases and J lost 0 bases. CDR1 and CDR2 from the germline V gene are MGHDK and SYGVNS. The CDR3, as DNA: TGTGCCAGCAGTGGCCAACTAGCGGAGAGCTCCTACAATGAGCAGTTCTTC. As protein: CASSGQLAESSYNEQFF.

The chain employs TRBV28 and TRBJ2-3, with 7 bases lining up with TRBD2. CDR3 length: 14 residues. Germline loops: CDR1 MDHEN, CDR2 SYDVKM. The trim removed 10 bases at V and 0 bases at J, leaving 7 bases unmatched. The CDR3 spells CAKLLAISTDTQYF. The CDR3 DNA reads TGTGCCAAGCTACTAGCGATCAGCACAGATACGCAGTATTTT.

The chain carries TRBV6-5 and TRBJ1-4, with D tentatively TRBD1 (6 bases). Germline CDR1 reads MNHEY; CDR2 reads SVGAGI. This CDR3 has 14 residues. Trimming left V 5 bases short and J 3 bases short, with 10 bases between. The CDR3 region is CASSPGDSNEKLFF. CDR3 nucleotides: TGTGCCAGCAGTCCAGGGGATTCTAATGAAAAACTGTTTTTT.

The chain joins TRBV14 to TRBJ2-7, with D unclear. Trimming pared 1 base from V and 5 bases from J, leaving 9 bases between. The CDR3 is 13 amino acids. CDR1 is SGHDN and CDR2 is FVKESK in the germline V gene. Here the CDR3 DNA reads TGTGCCAGCAGCCAAGTAGGTCCTGACGAGCAGTACTTC. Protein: CASSQVGPDEQYF.

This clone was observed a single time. CDR3 in DNA: TGTGCCAGCACAAGGGTGGGCGACACCGGGGAGCTGTTTTTT. Its translation is CASTRVGDTGELFF. The V call is TRBV25-1, the J call TRBJ2-2, with D unclear. The V end was cut by 7 bases, the J end by 3 bases, with 12 bases between. The CDR3 runs to 14 residues. The germline V gene encodes CDR1 MGHDK and CDR2 SYGVNS.

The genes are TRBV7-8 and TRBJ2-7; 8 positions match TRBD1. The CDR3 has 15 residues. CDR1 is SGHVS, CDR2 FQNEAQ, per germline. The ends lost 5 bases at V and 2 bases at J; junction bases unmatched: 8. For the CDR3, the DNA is TGTGCCAGCAGCGCGCAGGGGGCCCGTACCTACGAGCAGTACTTC. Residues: CASSAQGARTYEQYF. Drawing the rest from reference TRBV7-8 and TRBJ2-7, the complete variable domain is GAGVSQSPRYKVAKRGQDVALRCDPISGHVSLFWYQQALGQGPEFLTYFQNEAQLDKSGLPSDRFFAERPEGSVSTLKIQRTQQEDSAVYLCASSAQGARTYEQYFGPGTRLTVT.

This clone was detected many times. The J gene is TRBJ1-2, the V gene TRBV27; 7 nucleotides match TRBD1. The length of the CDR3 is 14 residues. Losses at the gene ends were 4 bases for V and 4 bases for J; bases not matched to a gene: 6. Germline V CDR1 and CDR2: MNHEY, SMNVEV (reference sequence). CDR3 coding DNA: TGTGCCAGCAGTTACTCGACAGGGAGCTATGGCTACACCTTC. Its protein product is CASSYSTGSYGYTF.

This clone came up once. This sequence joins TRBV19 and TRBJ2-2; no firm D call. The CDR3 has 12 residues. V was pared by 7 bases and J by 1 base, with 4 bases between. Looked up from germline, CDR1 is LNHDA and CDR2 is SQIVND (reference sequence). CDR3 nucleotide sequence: TGTGCCAGTAATAAGAACACCGGGGAGCTGTTTTTT. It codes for CASNKNTGELFF.

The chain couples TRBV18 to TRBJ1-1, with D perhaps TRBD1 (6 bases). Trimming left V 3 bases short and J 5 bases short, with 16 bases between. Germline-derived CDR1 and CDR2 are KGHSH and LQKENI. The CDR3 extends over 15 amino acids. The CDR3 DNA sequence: TGTGCCAGCTCACCGAGTAGGGGGGCCGAGACTGAAGCTTTCTTT. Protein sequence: CASSPSRGAETEAFF. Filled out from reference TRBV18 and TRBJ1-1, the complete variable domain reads NAGVMQNPRHLVRRRGQEARLRCSPMKGHSHVYWYRQLPEEGLKFMVYLQKENIIDESGMPKERFSAEFPKEGPSILRIQQVVRGDSAAYFCASSPSRGAETEAFFGQGTRLTVV.

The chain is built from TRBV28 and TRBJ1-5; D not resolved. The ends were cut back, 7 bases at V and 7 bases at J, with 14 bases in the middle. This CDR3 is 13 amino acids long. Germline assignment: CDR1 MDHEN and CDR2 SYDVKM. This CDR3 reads CASTTSSAQPQHF. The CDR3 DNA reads TGTGCCAGCACCACCTCCTCAGCGCAGCCCCAGCATTTT. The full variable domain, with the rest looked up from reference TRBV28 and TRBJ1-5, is DVKVTQSSRYLVKRTGEKVFLECVQDMDHENMFWYRQDPGLGLRLIYFSYDVKMKEKGDIPEGYSVSREKKERFSLILESASTNQTSMYLCASTTSSAQPQHFGDGTRLSIL.